These T cell receptor beta chains were read from a single sample in a study of blood T cell repertoires in COVID-19. Sequencing was performed with immunoSEQ multiplex PCR; in TCRdb, only in-frame clones are kept and a portion is missing. The profile covers roughly 150,000 clones, with 87% appearing a single time and 10% taken by the ten largest. The sequencing sample was made of peripheral blood. These receptor sequences come from a woman in her 70s with COVID-19, enrolled during active disease. Both conserved end residues are part of each CDR3. The D gene is left open where the match is weak. For some rows the clone size is stated as once, few or many, or as a class when expanded; others skip it.

d_call: TRBD1; clone_size: once; j_call: TRBJ2-5; v_call: TRBV5-1; cdr3_nt: TGCGCCAGCAGCCCAGGGACAGCTGCCGGGGAGACCCAGTACTTC; cdr3_aa: CASSPGTAAGETQYF
d_call: NA; clone_size: NA; j_call: TRBJ1-5; v_call: TRBV19; cdr3_nt: TGTGCCAGTAGTGTACAGGTGAATCAGCCCCAGCATTTT; cdr3_aa: CASSVQVNQPQHF
d_call: NA; clone_size: NA; j_call: TRBJ2-3; v_call: TRBV5-1; cdr3_nt: TGCGCCAGCAGCTCCCCTAGCACAGATACGCAGTATTTT; cdr3_aa: CASSSPSTDTQYF
d_call: NA; clone_size: NA; j_call: TRBJ2-5; v_call: TRBV30; cdr3_nt: TGTGCCTGGAGTGTTCAGGCGTTGGGGACCCAGTACTTC; cdr3_aa: CAWSVQALGTQYF
d_call: NA; clone_size: NA; j_call: TRBJ1-1; v_call: TRBV19; cdr3_nt: TGTGCCAGTAGCCTGGGGGGGGCTGTCACTGAAGCTTTCTTT; cdr3_aa: CASSLGGAVTEAFF
d_call: TRBD1; clone_size: NA; j_call: TRBJ1-2; v_call: TRBV18; cdr3_nt: TGTGCCAGCTCACAGGGGGCGATCGGCTACACCTTC; cdr3_aa: CASSQGAIGYTF
d_call: NA; clone_size: NA; j_call: TRBJ1-4; v_call: TRBV5-1; cdr3_nt: TGCGCCAGCAGCGAGGAAGGGGCCAAGGCTCAAAAACTGTTTTTT; cdr3_aa: CASSEEGAKAQKLFF
d_call: NA; clone_size: NA; j_call: TRBJ1-5; v_call: TRBV19; cdr3_nt: TGTGCCAGTAGCCTACAGTGGTCTAGCAATCAGCCCCAGCATTTT; cdr3_aa: CASSLQWSSNQPQHF
d_call: TRBD1; clone_size: NA; j_call: TRBJ2-7; v_call: TRBV3-1/TRBV3-2; cdr3_nt: TGTGCCAGCAGCCAGGACAGGGGGCACGAGCAGTACTTC; cdr3_aa: CASSQDRGHEQYF
d_call: NA; clone_size: NA; j_call: TRBJ1-5; v_call: TRBV18; cdr3_nt: TGTGCCAGCTCACCAGCAGGGGCCAATCAGCCCCAGCATTTT; cdr3_aa: CASSPAGANQPQHF
d_call: NA; clone_size: few; j_call: TRBJ1-4; v_call: TRBV7-3; cdr3_nt: TGTGCCAGCAGCTCAAATCGGGGAGTGGGCGAAAAACTGTTTTTT; cdr3_aa: CASSSNRGVGEKLFF
d_call: TRBD1; clone_size: NA; j_call: TRBJ1-5; v_call: TRBV2; cdr3_nt: TGTGCCAGCAGTACAGGGGGAATACAGCCCCAGCATTTT; cdr3_aa: CASSTGGIQPQHF
d_call: TRBD1; clone_size: NA; j_call: TRBJ1-3; v_call: TRBV6-5; cdr3_nt: TGTGCCAGCTCGACGGGACAGGGTGGAAACACCATATATTTT; cdr3_aa: CASSTGQGGNTIYF
d_call: NA; clone_size: NA; j_call: TRBJ1-1; v_call: TRBV7-2; cdr3_nt: TGTGCCAGCAGCTTGAGTGCCCCGCCTGAAGCTTTCTTT; cdr3_aa: CASSLSAPPEAFF
d_call: NA; clone_size: once; j_call: TRBJ1-4; v_call: TRBV18; cdr3_nt: TGTGCCAGCTCACCAAGAACAGTGGAGGGTGGTGAAAAACTGTTTTTT; cdr3_aa: CASSPRTVEGGEKLFF
d_call: NA; clone_size: once; j_call: TRBJ2-7; v_call: TRBV28; cdr3_nt: TGTGCCAGCAGGGGCAGCTACGAGCAGTACTTC; cdr3_aa: CASRGSYEQYF
d_call: NA; clone_size: few; j_call: TRBJ1-1; v_call: TRBV13; cdr3_nt: TGTGCCAGCAGGAGGGGAGGTTTTCTGAACACTGAAGCTTTCTTT; cdr3_aa: CASRRGGFLNTEAFF
d_call: TRBD2; clone_size: few; j_call: TRBJ2-3; v_call: TRBV9; cdr3_nt: TGTGCCAGCAGCGTAGACCGCGGGGGGGTCACAGATACGCAGTATTTT; cdr3_aa: CASSVDRGGVTDTQYF
d_call: TRBD1; clone_size: NA; j_call: TRBJ1-3; v_call: TRBV3-1/TRBV3-2; cdr3_nt: TGTGCCAGCAGCCATGGGACAGGGGGAGGCACCATATATTTT; cdr3_aa: CASSHGTGGGTIYF
d_call: TRBD1; clone_size: NA; j_call: TRBJ1-5; v_call: TRBV6-5; cdr3_nt: TGTGCCAGCAGTCCAGGGGGCCGCAATCAGCCCCAGCATTTT; cdr3_aa: CASSPGGRNQPQHF